This T cell receptor (beta chain) was profiled in a study of CD4+ T cells in melanoma. TCRdb's copy holds only in-frame clones and misses some; the assay was immunoSEQ multiplex PCR. Seen here are over 9,000 clones, approximately 66% observed once, and the top ten hold around 10%. Study outcomes and limitations: In melanoma, neoantigen-specific CD4+ T cells reportedly differed in differentiation state. CD8+ T cell, macrophage and B cell function reportedly correlated with neoantigen-specific CD4+ T cells.

There are a few counts of this clone. The target antigen is unknown. Trimming removed 3 bases from V and 11 bases from J, with 20 bases in between. CDR1 is MDHEN, CDR2 SYDVKM, per germline. The CDR3 has 14 amino acids. Sequencing used cells from a culture (not recorded whether cultured in vitro). The chain is built from TRBV28 and TRBJ2-7; D assignment may be TRBD1 or TRBD2 (7 bases each). The origin of this receptor is a human donor with melanoma. Here the CDR3 reads CASSFRGGTPPKYF. The CDR3 DNA is TGTGCCAGCAGTTTCAGGGGGGGCACCCCTCCGAAGTACTTC. Filled out from reference TRBV28 and TRBJ2-7, the complete variable domain reads DVKVTQSSRYLVKRTGEKVFLECVQDMDHENMFWYRQDPGLGLRLIYFSYDVKMKEKGDIPEGYSVSREKKERFSLILESASTNQTSMYLCASSFRGGTPPKYFGPGTRLTVT.